These T cell receptor beta chains were read from a single sample in a study of blood T cell repertoires in COVID-19. Using immunoSEQ multiplex PCR, the repertoire was profiled, and TCRdb retains in-frame clones only, with some absent. The table lists over 150,000 clones, around 84% of them singletons. Input material: peripheral blood. These receptors all stem from a man aged 45-65 years with active or convalescent COVID-19. The CDR3 runs from the conserved cysteine through the conserved F or W. D genes are given only for firm matches. Clone size is given for some rows only: seen once, a few or many times, or a class if the clone is expanded.

TRBD1	TRBV6-5	.	TRBJ1-2	TGTGCCAGCATTCGACAGGGGACATATGGCTACACCTTC	CASIRQGTYGYTF
.	TRBV5-1	.	TRBJ1-2	TGCGCCAGCAGCTCGTCAGGGGATGAGGGCTACACCTTC	CASSSSGDEGYTF
.	TRBV30	.	TRBJ2-3	TGTGCCTGGAACGCACTAGATTTTGCAGATACGCAGTATTTT	CAWNALDFADTQYF
.	TRBV27	.	TRBJ1-5	TGTGCCAGCAGTTCCCGCCGTTGGGGGCTTAGCAATCAGCCCCAGCATTTT	CASSSRRWGLSNQPQHF
.	TRBV9	.	TRBJ1-3	TGTGCCAGCAGCGTAGAAGACAGCACTGGAAACACCATATATTTT	CASSVEDSTGNTIYF
TRBD2	TRBV10-3	.	TRBJ2-3	TGTGCCATCACCAGAGCGGGGGGCTCCGAGGGGGATACGCAGTATTTT	CAITRAGGSEGDTQYF
TRBD1	TRBV25-1	.	TRBJ1-4	TGTGCCAGTTCCCCCGGGACAGTTAATGAAAAACTGTTTTTT	CASSPGTVNEKLFF
TRBD2	TRBV5-4	.	TRBJ2-3	TGTGCCAGCAGTCACCCTACTAGCGGGAGAACAGATACGCAGTATTTT	CASSHPTSGRTDTQYF
TRBD1	TRBV7-2	.	TRBJ1-2	TGTGCCAGCAGCTTACAGGGGGCTCACTATGGCTACACCTTC	CASSLQGAHYGYTF
TRBD1	TRBV30	once	TRBJ1-6	TGTGCCTGGACCCAAGGGGGCAGGTCACCCCTCCACTTT	CAWTQGGRSPLHF
.	TRBV24-1	.	TRBJ2-1	TGTGCCACCAGTGATTTGCACGGGGGTGGAAGCCGCAATGAGCAGTTCTTC	CATSDLHGGGSRNEQFF
.	TRBV7-2	.	TRBJ2-5	TGTGCCAGCAGCTTAGAGGCGGTTGCGGCCCAGTACTTC	CASSLEAVAAQYF
.	TRBV2	once	TRBJ2-7	TGTGCCAGCAGTGTAACAGGCTACGAGCAGTACTTC	CASSVTGYEQYF
TRBD2	TRBV5-1	.	TRBJ2-5	TGCGCCAGCAGCTGGCGGGGGGACCTCCAAGAGACCCAGTACTTC	CASSWRGDLQETQYF
TRBD1	TRBV19	.	TRBJ1-2	TGTGCCATCCTGATAACAGGGGGCCCTAACTATGGCTACACCTTC	CAILITGGPNYGYTF
.	TRBV7-2	.	TRBJ2-7	TGTGCCAGCAGCTTACGGGGAACATTTAGCTCCTACGAGCAGTACTTC	CASSLRGTFSSYEQYF
.	TRBV20-1	.	TRBJ1-6	TGCAGTGCTAGACGGGGTTCACCCCTCCACTTT	CSARRGSPLHF
.	TRBV7-9	.	TRBJ1-1	TGTGCCAGCAGCATCCTCGTGGGGCCTCCCAACACTGAAGCTTTCTTT	CASSILVGPPNTEAFF
TRBD2	TRBV6-1	few	TRBJ2-1	TGTGCCAGCAGTGAACTAGCGGGCTCCTACAATGAGCAGTTCTTC	CASSELAGSYNEQFF
TRBD2	TRBV5-8	.	TRBJ2-2	TGTGCCAGCAGCTTACGGCTAGCGGGCACCGGGGAGCTGTTTTTT	CASSLRLAGTGELFF
.	TRBV2	.	TRBJ2-1	TGTGCCAGCAGTGAAGCCAGCGGATCCTACAATGAGCAGTTCTTC	CASSEASGSYNEQFF
.	TRBV24-1	.	TRBJ1-2	TGTGCCACCGAGACAGCATATGGCTACACCTTC	CATETAYGYTF
TRBD1	TRBV6-5	.	TRBJ2-3	TGTGCCAGCACCAGGACAGGTTTGAGTGCAGATACGCAGTATTTT	CASTRTGLSADTQYF
.	TRBV30	.	TRBJ2-5	TGTGCCTGGAGGGGGATAGAGGGGGTTGGATGGACCCAGTACTTC	CAWRGIEGVGWTQYF
.	TRBV30	.	TRBJ2-7	TGTGCCTGGAGTGGGATCAGGGAAGACTACGAGCAGTACTTC	CAWSGIREDYEQYF
.	TRBV4-2	.	TRBJ1-5	TGTGCCAGCAGCCCAACTACGGACAATCAGCCCCAGCATTTT	CASSPTTDNQPQHF
TRBD2	TRBV11-3	.	TRBJ2-7	TGTGCCAGCAGCTCTTCGACTAGCGGGGGGGCGGTTCAGTACTTC	CASSSSTSGGAVQYF
TRBD1	TRBV7-2	.	TRBJ2-3	TGTGCCAGCAGCTTAACACAGGGGTCAGATACGCAGTATTTT	CASSLTQGSDTQYF
.	TRBV7-2	.	TRBJ1-1	TGTGCCAGCGCGAGGGGGACCTCTGAAGCTTTCTTT	CASARGTSEAFF
.	TRBV19	.	TRBJ2-6	TGTGCCAGTAGTACCCTCAGGGGCAGGGCCAACGTCCTGACTTTC	CASSTLRGRANVLTF
TRBD1	TRBV29-1	.	TRBJ1-1	TGCAGCGTTGAAGGGTTCGGACAGGAGAACACTGAAGCTTTCTTT	CSVEGFGQENTEAFF
.	TRBV6-6	.	TRBJ1-1	TGTGCCAGCAGTCCCAGCGGACTGGCGAGGAACACTGAAGCTTTCTTT	CASSPSGLARNTEAFF
.	TRBV16	.	TRBJ1-4	TGTGCCAGCAGCCGGAAAGGACAGCCCGAGGGTGAAAAACTGTTTTTT	CASSRKGQPEGEKLFF
TRBD1	TRBV18	.	TRBJ2-7	TGTGCCAGCTCACCAGGACAGGGGGCCCCCTACGAGCAGTACTTC	CASSPGQGAPYEQYF
.	TRBV4-3	.	TRBJ1-3	TGCGCCAGCAGCCAAGATATCCCCGGCTCTGGAAACACCATATATTTT	CASSQDIPGSGNTIYF
.	TRBV6-4	few	TRBJ1-5	TGTGCCAGCAGTGACGGAAGGGGTCAGCCCCAGCATTTT	CASSDGRGQPQHF
.	TRBV5-1	.	TRBJ1-2	TGCGCCAGTCAGAGCGGGGGAAACTATGGCTACACCTTC	CASQSGGNYGYTF
.	TRBV3-1/TRBV3-2	.	TRBJ1-1	TGTGCCAGCAGCCAAGTTGGAGGTACTGAAGCTTTCTTT	CASSQVGGTEAFF
.	TRBV6-2/TRBV6-3	.	TRBJ1-1	TGTGCCAGCAGTTTGGCCCCAGGGCTGAACACTGAAGCTTTCTTT	CASSLAPGLNTEAFF
.	TRBV6-2/TRBV6-3	.	TRBJ1-1	TGTGCCAGCAGCGTCGCGGGGGGCAACACTGAAGCTTTCTTT	CASSVAGGNTEAFF
.	TRBV4-1	few	TRBJ1-1	TGCGCCAGCAGCCAAGATATCGCGGGGGCGCACCGGGGAACTGAAGCTTTCTTT	CASSQDIAGAHRGTEAFF